A selection of T cell receptor beta chains follows, all from one sample in a study of blood T cell repertoires in COVID-19. Profiled with immunoSEQ multiplex PCR; TCRdb holds only in-frame clones, not every one. The table lists some 150,000 clones, 87% of them singletons, with 2% to 3% in the top ten. The sample was peripheral blood. The receptor source for this set is a middle-aged man with active COVID-19. The CDR3 runs from the conserved cysteine through the conserved F or W. The D gene is left open where the match is weak. Some rows have no size entry. The others give once, few or many, or a class for an expanded clone.

TRBJ2-2,TRBV10-3,NA,NA,CAAKGARLNTGELFF,TGTGCCGCCAAAGGGGCTCGTTTGAACACCGGGGAGCTGTTTTTT
TRBJ2-2,TRBV24-1,NA,NA,CATSAPVRPGDTGELFF,TGTGCCACCAGTGCCCCAGTCAGGCCAGGGGACACCGGGGAGCTGTTTTTT
TRBJ2-2,TRBV12-5,NA,NA,CASGFLAGELFF,TGTGCTAGTGGTTTCCTAGCCGGGGAGCTGTTTTTT
TRBJ2-4,TRBV10-2,NA,NA,CATPWGAGNLAKNIQYF,TGCGCCACCCCCTGGGGAGCGGGCAACCTAGCCAAAAACATTCAGTACTTC
TRBJ2-2,TRBV2,NA,NA,CASSADSSRVTGELFF,TGTGCCAGCAGTGCAGACTCTAGTCGGGTCACCGGGGAGCTGTTTTTT
TRBJ2-1,TRBV4-2,TRBD2,NA,CASSQAWTSGSNEQFF,TGTGCCAGCAGCCAAGCGTGGACTAGCGGGTCAAATGAGCAGTTCTTC
TRBJ2-3,TRBV7-9,TRBD1,NA,CASSRTGAGTDTQYF,TGTGCCAGCAGCCGGACAGGGGCCGGCACAGATACGCAGTATTTT
TRBJ1-1,TRBV12-5,NA,NA,CASGSAAGLNTEAFF,TGTGCTAGTGGTTCTGCTGCGGGGTTAAACACTGAAGCTTTCTTT
TRBJ1-6,TRBV5-4,TRBD1,NA,CASSSTGVSPLHF,TGTGCCAGCAGCTCTACAGGGGTCTCACCCCTCCACTTT
TRBJ2-2,TRBV19,TRBD1,NA,CASSILAGGMGELFF,TGTGCCAGTAGTATCCTGGCAGGGGGCATGGGGGAGCTGTTTTTT
TRBJ1-2,TRBV18,NA,NA,CASSPEADVYGYTF,TGTGCCAGCTCACCTGAGGCAGATGTCTATGGCTACACCTTC
TRBJ2-7,TRBV1,NA,NA,CTSSQEDGGPPYEQYF,TGCACCAGCAGCCAAGAGGATGGGGGCCCCCCCTACGAGCAGTACTTC
TRBJ2-5,TRBV6-6,NA,NA,CASSYALVGETQYF,TGTGCCAGCAGTTACGCCCTCGTCGGGGAGACCCAGTACTTC
TRBJ2-2,TRBV7-9,TRBD1,NA,CASRPTGGIGELFF,TGTGCCAGCAGACCAACAGGGGGTATCGGGGAGCTGTTTTTT
TRBJ2-7,TRBV12-3/TRBV12-4,TRBD1,NA,CASTWTGTYEQYF,TGTGCCAGCACCTGGACAGGGACCTACGAGCAGTACTTC
TRBJ1-6,TRBV13,NA,NA,CASSSKDSYNSPLHF,TGTGCCAGCAGTAGTAAAGATTCCTATAATTCACCCCTCCACTTT
TRBJ2-5,TRBV11-2,NA,NA,CASSPDPGETQYF,TGTGCCAGCAGCCCGGATCCGGGAGAGACCCAGTACTTC
TRBJ2-7,TRBV27,NA,NA,CASSFGLQGLRNEQYF,TGTGCCAGCAGTTTTGGCTTACAGGGCTTAAGAAACGAGCAGTACTTC
TRBJ1-4,TRBV6-6,TRBD1,once,CASSSRGPPTNEKLFF,TGTGCCAGCAGTAGCAGGGGGCCACCAACTAATGAAAAACTGTTTTTT
TRBJ2-2,TRBV6-4,NA,NA,CASSAVSPPTGELFF,TGTGCCAGCAGTGCGGTATCTCCTCCTACCGGGGAGCTGTTTTTT
TRBJ2-3,TRBV6-5,NA,NA,CASSRLPPGDTQYF,TGTGCCAGCAGCCGTCTTCCACCCGGGGATACGCAGTATTTT
TRBJ2-7,TRBV2,TRBD2,NA,CASSGTSGGANEQYF,TGTGCCAGCAGCGGGACTAGCGGGGGGGCAAACGAGCAGTACTTC
TRBJ2-2,TRBV6-2/TRBV6-3,TRBD1,NA,CASSGQAPNTGELFF,TGTGCCAGCAGTGGACAGGCCCCAAACACCGGGGAGCTGTTTTTT
TRBJ1-2,TRBV3-1/TRBV3-2,TRBD1,once,CASSQDGTGGLGYTF,TGTGCCAGCAGCCAAGATGGGACAGGGGGCCTTGGCTACACCTTC
TRBJ2-7,TRBV12-3/TRBV12-4,TRBD1,NA,CASSITGVEQYF,TGTGCCAGCAGTATTACAGGGGTCGAGCAGTACTTC
TRBJ2-6,TRBV4-2,NA,NA,CASSQDTGANVLTF,TGTGCCAGCAGCCAAGATACTGGGGCCAACGTCCTGACTTTC
TRBJ2-3,TRBV5-4,TRBD2,NA,CASSVSAGGTDTQYF,TGTGCCAGCAGCGTCTCCGCGGGGGGCACAGATACGCAGTATTTT
TRBJ1-1,TRBV27,TRBD1,NA,CASSFDRGGSEAFF,TGTGCCAGCAGTTTCGACAGGGGGGGGTCTGAAGCTTTCTTT
TRBJ2-1,TRBV2,TRBD1,NA,CASSPDRASYNEQFF,TGTGCCAGCAGTCCGGACAGGGCTAGCTACAATGAGCAGTTCTTC
TRBJ1-2,TRBV10-2,NA,NA,CASSPQGSYGYTF,TGCGCCAGCAGCCCCCAGGGCAGTTATGGCTACACCTTC
TRBJ1-1,TRBV4-3,NA,NA,CASSQDEAGLKGTEAFF,TGCGCCAGCAGCCAAGATGAGGCGGGCCTGAAGGGCACTGAAGCTTTCTTT
TRBJ1-4,TRBV7-9,NA,NA,CASSLAAQGTNEKLFF,TGTGCCAGCAGCTTAGCGGCACAGGGAACTAATGAAAAACTGTTTTTT
TRBJ2-7,TRBV2,NA,NA,CAGAQGNLPYEQYF,TGTGCCGGAGCCCAAGGAAATCTCCCCTACGAGCAGTACTTC
TRBJ1-2,TRBV7-9,NA,NA,CASSLETANYGYTF,TGTGCCAGCAGCTTAGAAACAGCTAACTATGGCTACACCTTC
TRBJ2-1,TRBV10-3,NA,NA,CAISEREGNEQFF,TGTGCCATCAGTGAGCGCGAGGGCAATGAGCAGTTCTTC
TRBJ1-2,TRBV12-3/TRBV12-4,NA,NA,CASSGRGQYGYTF,TGTGCCAGCAGTGGGAGGGGCCAATATGGCTACACCTTC
TRBJ2-7,TRBV6-2/TRBV6-3,TRBD1,NA,CASSYGDRGVYEQYF,TGTGCCAGCAGTTACGGGGACAGGGGCGTCTACGAGCAGTACTTC
TRBJ2-3,TRBV28,TRBD2,NA,CASRLAGAAGDTQYF,TGTGCCAGCAGACTAGCGGGGGCCGCCGGAGATACGCAGTATTTT
TRBJ2-2,TRBV19,NA,NA,CASSPPLANTGELFF,TGTGCCAGTAGTCCTCCACTAGCGAACACCGGGGAGCTGTTTTTT
TRBJ2-2,TRBV5-1,TRBD2,NA,CASSLTSGDTGELFF,TGCGCCAGCAGCTTGACTAGCGGGGACACCGGGGAGCTGTTTTTT
TRBJ1-6,TRBV11-2,NA,NA,CASSFRGSYNSPLHF,TGTGCCAGCAGCTTCAGGGGCTCCTATAATTCACCCCTCCACTTT
TRBJ2-5,TRBV5-4,NA,once,CASSLRDQETQYF,TGTGCCAGCAGCCTCCGGGACCAAGAGACCCAGTACTTC
TRBJ1-3,TRBV7-9,NA,once,CASSLAGRGSGNTIYF,TGTGCCAGCAGCTTAGCTGGCAGGGGCTCTGGAAACACCATATATTTT
TRBJ1-2,TRBV19,TRBD1,NA,CASSMIPGQGAHGYTF,TGTGCCAGTAGTATGATCCCCGGACAGGGGGCCCATGGCTACACCTTC
TRBJ1-1,TRBV25-1,TRBD1,NA,CASSPPWGQLNTEAFF,TGTGCCAGCAGTCCCCCGTGGGGACAGTTGAACACTGAAGCTTTCTTT
TRBJ1-5,TRBV2,NA,NA,CASRYIRDQPQHF,TGTGCCAGCAGATACATACGGGATCAGCCCCAGCATTTT
TRBJ2-7,TRBV5-1,NA,NA,CASSSVTYEQYF,TGCGCCAGCAGCTCAGTTACCTACGAGCAGTACTTC
TRBJ2-7,TRBV19,NA,once,CASAGRAGYEQYF,TGTGCCAGCGCCGGCAGGGCTGGCTACGAGCAGTACTTC
TRBJ2-7,TRBV11-2,TRBD1,NA,CASSSARQGFEQYF,TGTGCCAGCAGCTCAGCCCGACAGGGGTTCGAGCAGTACTTC
TRBJ2-3,TRBV7-2,TRBD2,NA,CASSPRSGGPADTQYF,TGTGCCAGCAGCCCACGGAGCGGGGGGCCCGCAGATACGCAGTATTTT
TRBJ2-3,TRBV3-1/TRBV3-2,TRBD2,NA,CASSQVGRGADTQYF,TGTGCCAGCAGCCAAGTAGGGAGGGGCGCGGATACGCAGTATTTT
TRBJ1-5,TRBV7-2,TRBD1,NA,CASSLWSGGSNQPQHF,TGTGCCAGCAGCTTATGGTCAGGGGGAAGCAATCAGCCCCAGCATTTT